This TCR beta chain was found in a study of blood T cell repertoires in COVID-19. CDR1 SGHRS and CDR2 YFSETQ come from the germline V gene. This CDR3 contains 15 residues. V shed 3 bases and J 4 bases; nucleotides not matched to a gene: 6. Per the original data handling: Researchers report that nucleated cell counts were estimated from reference gene primer amplification. Assay used: immunoSEQ multiplex PCR; TCRdb lists only in-frame clones, some missing. Clone size and V and J calls were adopted from that table, with D and trimming inferred from the DNA. The sample gives 150,000 to 170,000 clones, approximately 85% of which show up once; roughly 0.6% is in the top ten. Recruited during active infection, patients (from Seattle) were subsequently followed longitudinally.

The clonotype was recovered from a man aged 55 to 69 with COVID-19, enrolled during active disease. Sample: peripheral blood. The chain employs TRBV5-1 and TRBJ1-3; 8 bases are a match to TRBD1. The CDR3 here is CASSSGQGAGNTIYF. In DNA, the CDR3 is TGCGCCAGCAGCTCAGGACAGGGCGCAGGAAACACCATATATTTT.